A single sample is the source of the 9 T cell receptor beta chains below, sequenced in a study of T cells after yellow fever vaccination. TCRdb reanalysed the 5' RACE reads using MiXCR and keeps one entry per CDR3 protein. This sample has more than 95,000 distinct CDR3 sequences, with more than 6% found just once. The sequences come from CD4+ T cells sorted from PBMCs, collected roughly 10 days after the first yellow fever vaccination. The source of these receptors is a man aged 18 to 30 who received the YFV17D yellow fever vaccine.

This clonotype has at least ten counts. The chain joins TRBV7-9 to TRBJ2-1; TRBD1 is a possible D gene (6 bases). CDR1 and CDR2 from the germline V gene are SEHNR and FQNEAQ (reference sequence). The CDR3 contains 13 residues. Trimming removed 1 base from V and 9 bases from J, with 10 bases in between. In DNA form, the CDR3 reads TGTGCCAGCAGCTTAGAAGGGGGTAGTGAGCAGTTCTTC. This codes for CASSLEGGSEQFF.

In its sample, this clonotype was seen many times. The genes are TRBV7-2 and TRBJ2-3, with 7 bases fitting TRBD2. V lost 2 bases and J lost 6; bases outside the gene matches: 8. This CDR3 has 15 amino acids. Germline V gene sequence: CDR1 SGHTA, CDR2 FQGNSA. The CDR3 DNA sequence: TGTGCCAGCAGCTTAAGGGGACTACCGACGGATACGCAGTATTTT. Amino acids: CASSLRGLPTDTQYF. The full variable domain, completed using reference TRBV7-2 and TRBJ2-3, is GAGVSQSPSNKVTEKGKDVELRCDPISGHTALYWYRQSLGQGLEFLIYFQGNSAPDKSGLPSDRFSAERTGGSVSTLTIQRTQQEDSAVYLCASSLRGLPTDTQYFGPGTRLTVL.

This clonotype came up many times. V and J are TRBV5-1 and TRBJ1-2, with a weak D call TRBD1 (6 bases). Trimming left V 0 bases short and J 2 bases short, with 8 bases between. The CDR3 has 14 amino acids. The germline gives CDR1 SGHRS, CDR2 YFSETQ. CDR3 sequence (DNA): TGCGCCAGCAGCTTGGATGACAGGAACTATGGCTACACCTTC. Translating gives CASSLDDRNYGYTF.

This clonotype showed up many times. This sequence joins TRBV19 and TRBJ1-1; possibly TRBD1 for D (6 bases). V shed 2 bases and J shed 4 bases, with 14 bases lying between them. Germline lookup yields CDR1 LNHDA and CDR2 SQIVND (reference sequence). The length of the CDR3 is 15 residues. In nucleotides, the CDR3 is TGTGCCAGTAGTATATTCGACAGGAGGGCCACTGAAGCTTTCTTT. It translates to CASSIFDRRATEAFF.

This clonotype was picked up a small number of times. The chain recombines TRBV7-3 with TRBJ2-3; 11 bases agree with TRBD2. This CDR3 spans 13 amino acids. In germline, CDR1 is SGHTA, CDR2 FQGTGA. Unmatched junction bases numbered 1, after V lost 6 bases and J lost 5 bases. Written as DNA, the CDR3 is TGTGCCAGCAGTACTAGCGGGGGAGATACGCAGTATTTT. Its translation: CASSTSGGDTQYF. Complete variable domain (other parts from reference TRBV7-3 and TRBJ2-3): GAGVSQTPSNKVTEKGKYVELRCDPISGHTALYWYRQSLGQGPEFLIYFQGTGAADDSGLPNDRFFAVRPEGSVSTLKIQRTERGDSAVYLCASSTSGGDTQYFGPGTRLTVL.

There are many counts of this clonotype. The CDR3 sequence: CASSGQLDSPLHF. In DNA, the CDR3 is TGTGCCAGCAGCGGACAATTAGATTCACCCCTCCACTTT. The genes are TRBV7-2 and TRBJ1-6; weak D call: TRBD1 (5 bases). V was pared by 5 bases and J by 8 bases, with 10 bases between. CDR1 is SGHTA, CDR2 FQGNSA, per germline. The CDR3 sequence is 13 residues long. The variable domain in full, completed from reference TRBV7-2 and TRBJ1-6, reads GAGVSQSPSNKVTEKGKDVELRCDPISGHTALYWYRQSLGQGLEFLIYFQGNSAPDKSGLPSDRFSAERTGGSVSTLTIQRTQQEDSAVYLCASSGQLDSPLHFGNGTRLTVT.

The V call is TRBV5-6, the J call TRBJ2-7; the match to TRBD1 covers 7 bases. After removal of 1 base from V and 5 bases from J, the junction contained 3 bases not matched to a gene. Germline V gene lookup returns CDR1 SGHDT and CDR2 YYEEEE. The CDR3 covers 13 residues. The CDR3 loop is CASSLLQGNEQYF. The CDR3 nucleotides are TGTGCCAGCAGCTTGTTACAGGGGAACGAGCAGTACTTC.

This clonotype was counted ten times or more. The chain links TRBV5-1 to TRBJ1-1; D not certain. Trimming took off 0 bases at V and 0 bases at J, with 6 bases between the two ends. This CDR3 has 14 residues. The germline gives CDR1 SGHRS, CDR2 YFSETQ. DNA of the CDR3: TGCGCCAGCAGCTTGGACAACATGAACACTGAAGCTTTCTTT. It specifies CASSLDNMNTEAFF.

This clonotype was picked up many times. The rearrangement joins TRBV10-3 to TRBJ1-3; 8 positions agree with TRBD1. Looked up from germline, CDR1 is ENHRY and CDR2 is SYGVKD. V gave up 2 bases and J gave up 2 bases; unmatched junction bases: 2. The CDR3 extends over 15 amino acids. The chain's CDR3 is CAISETGGTGNTIYF. DNA for the CDR3: TGTGCCATCAGTGAGACAGGGGGGACTGGAAACACCATATATTTT.